The 26 T cell receptor beta chains in this list originate from one sample, sequenced in a study of cytomegalovirus exposure and HLA in healthy donors. Primers: 60 Vbeta forward and 13 Jbeta reverse. Sequencing was performed with immunoSEQ multiplex PCR; in TCRdb, only in-frame clones are kept and a portion is missing. The repertoire holds about 120,000 clones, with 65% to 90% as singletons. The source material was PBMCs. Receptors originate from a woman in her thirties or forties in good health and CMV-seronegative.

V gene TRBV27 combines with J gene TRBJ2-5; TRBD1 matches at 9 bases. The CDR3 consists of 14 residues. From germline, CDR1 is MNHEY and CDR2 SMNVEV (reference sequence). V trimming: 4 bases; J trimming: 11 bases; junction bases outside the gene matches: 11. The CDR3 nucleotides are TGTGCCAGCAGTTACAAACAGGGGGCGTGGGAGCAGTACTTC. It codes for CASSYKQGAWEQYF.

The chain employs TRBV4-2 and TRBJ1-2, with D maybe TRBD1 (5 bases). The ends were cut back, 3 bases at V and 5 bases at J, with 13 bases in the middle. Germline V CDR1 and CDR2: LGHNA, YNFKEQ. The CDR3 covers 14 residues. Written as DNA, the CDR3 is TGTGCCAGCAGCCAGCCCCCCGGGGGATATGGCTACACCTTC. This sequence encodes CASSQPPGGYGYTF.

The V call is TRBV6-1, the J call TRBJ2-4, with D uncertain. Per the germline V gene, CDR1 is MNHNS and CDR2 is SASEGT. Trimming pared 1 base from V and 0 bases from J, leaving 7 bases between. The CDR3 totals 15 residues. For the CDR3, the DNA is TGTGCCAGCAGTGAAGTTGTCATAGCCAAAAACATTCAGTACTTC. This sequence encodes CASSEVVIAKNIQYF.

A few counts support this clone. V and J are TRBV4-3 and TRBJ1-2, with D possibly matching TRBD1 (5 bases). CDR1 LGHNA and CDR2 YSLEER come from the germline V gene. There are 17 residues in the CDR3. V lost 0 bases, J lost 2 bases, and 16 bases lay in between. The CDR3 DNA reads as TGCGCCAGCAGCCAAGAGTTGTTGGCAGGGAGGAACTATGGCTACACCTTC. Translating it yields CASSQELLAGRNYGYTF.

The V call is TRBV4-2, the J call TRBJ2-1; 10 positions match TRBD2. V lost 4 bases to trimming and J lost 9 bases; unmatched junction nucleotides: 15. There are 17 residues in the CDR3. Looked up from germline, CDR1 is LGHNA and CDR2 is YNFKEQ. The CDR3 loop reads CASSRTGGSGGLGEQFF. DNA of the CDR3: TGTGCCAGCAGCCGGACCGGGGGTAGCGGGGGGCTTGGTGAGCAGTTCTTC.

The V call is TRBV19, the J call TRBJ1-2; 8 bases map to TRBD1. V lost 3 bases, J lost 4 bases, and 7 bases stayed unmatched. This CDR3 is 15 amino acids long. Per the germline V gene, CDR1 is LNHDA and CDR2 is SQIVND (reference sequence). The CDR3 loop is CASSIRDRWFYGYTF. Written as DNA, the CDR3 is TGTGCCAGTAGTATTCGGGACAGGTGGTTCTATGGCTACACCTTC.

The CDR3 DNA is TGTGCCAGCAGCTTGGGGGCTTTAGGGGGTGGCTACACCTTC. Protein: CASSLGALGGGYTF. This chain connects TRBV5-5 to TRBJ1-2; tentative D call: TRBD1 (6 bases). CDR1 and CDR2 (germline): SGHKS, YYEKEE (reference sequence). The CDR3 is 14 amino acids. The V end was cut by 0 bases, the J end by 7 bases, with 13 bases between.

The gene calls are TRBV19 and TRBJ1-4, with 7 bases identical to TRBD1. Germline V CDR1 and CDR2: LNHDA, SQIVND (reference sequence). The CDR3 is 15 amino acids. Germline trimming cut 6 bases from V and 3 bases from J; bases unmatched to any gene: 7. The CDR3 here is CASSRWTGPNEKLFF. CDR3 sequence (DNA): TGTGCCAGTAGCCGTTGGACAGGTCCTAATGAAAAACTGTTTTTT. Full variable domain (rest looked up from reference TRBV19 and TRBJ1-4): DGGITQSPKYLFRKEGQNVTLSCEQNLNHDAMYWYRQDPGQGLRLIYYSQIVNDFQKGDIAEGYSVSREKKESFPLTVTSAQKNPTAFYLCASSRWTGPNEKLFFGSGTQLSVL.

The chain uses TRBV2 and TRBJ1-2; D remains unclear. CDR1 is SNHLY and CDR2 is FYNNEI in the germline V gene. V lost 7 bases to trimming and J lost 0 bases, with 12 bases between them. CDR3 length: 14 residues. CDR3 DNA sequence: TGTGCCAGCACGGTTCTAGCGTCTAACTATGGCTACACCTTC. Translation: CASTVLASNYGYTF.

The rearrangement uses TRBV7-2 and TRBJ2-3; 14 bases match TRBD2. V lost 4 bases, J lost 4 bases, and 4 bases stayed unmatched. Looked up from germline, CDR1 is SGHTA and CDR2 is FQGNSA. The length of the CDR3 is 16 residues. The CDR3 region is CASSWGLAGVADTQYF. CDR3 DNA sequence: TGTGCCAGCAGCTGGGGACTAGCGGGAGTTGCAGATACGCAGTATTTT.

The chain recombines TRBV2 with TRBJ2-2; the D gene is possibly TRBD1 (5 bases). Germline CDR1 SNHLY, CDR2 FYNNEI. The V end lost 2 bases, the J end lost 4 bases, and 11 bases lay between the germline ends. This CDR3 region has 15 residues. CDR3 sequence reads: CASSEQGLFTGELFF. CDR3 coding DNA: TGTGCCAGCAGTGAACAGGGCCTATTCACCGGGGAGCTGTTTTTT.

This clone was detected a few times. The rearrangement links TRBV5-1 to TRBJ1-1, with 7 bases matching TRBD1. J lost 0 bases, V lost 5 bases, and 7 bases had no gene match. In germline, CDR1 is SGHRS, CDR2 YFSETQ. The CDR3 loop spans 15 amino acids. The CDR3 sequence: CASRERQGMNTEAFF. The CDR3 DNA is TGCGCCAGCAGGGAACGACAGGGAATGAACACTGAAGCTTTCTTT.

This clone was found once. The V gene is TRBV18, the J gene TRBJ2-5; 8 nucleotides align to TRBD1. Trimming at V came to 3 bases and at J to 5 bases, leaving 5 bases not matched to a gene. The CDR3 sequence is 14 residues long. From germline, CDR1 is KGHSH and CDR2 LQKENI. This CDR3 is CASSPSTGVETQYF. The DNA for the CDR3 is TGTGCCAGCTCACCCTCGACAGGGGTGGAGACCCAGTACTTC.

This chain connects TRBV5-1 to TRBJ2-3; D ambiguous. Germline V lookup: CDR1 SGHRS, CDR2 YFSETQ. With 1 base removed from V and 2 bases from J, the gap between germline ends came to 8 bases. The CDR3 spans 14 residues. The CDR3 sequence: CASSLNHPTDTQYF. The CDR3 region has the DNA TGCGCCAGCAGCTTGAATCATCCCACAGATACGCAGTATTTT.

The genes are TRBV7-9 and TRBJ1-1, with TRBD1 as a possible D gene (6 bases). The CDR3 covers 17 residues. With 2 bases removed from V and 2 bases from J, the gap between germline ends came to 18 bases. Germline CDR1 SEHNR, CDR2 FQNEAQ (reference sequence). This chain's CDR3 is CASSLSRWGQENTEAFF. For the CDR3, the DNA is TGTGCCAGCAGCTTATCCCGTTGGGGACAAGAAAACACTGAAGCTTTCTTT.

The chain employs TRBV11-2 and TRBJ2-7; 10 positions agree with TRBD2. V lost 1 base to trimming and J lost 4 bases; unmatched junction nucleotides: 4. Germline V gives CDR1 SGHAT, CDR2 FQNNGV. The CDR3 runs 15 residues. This CDR3 is CASSLGASGGYEQYF. As DNA, the CDR3 is TGTGCCAGCAGCTTAGGGGCTAGCGGGGGTTACGAGCAGTACTTC.

The rearrangement links TRBV30 to TRBJ2-7; maybe TRBD1 (6 bases). Germline V CDR1 and CDR2: GTSNPN, SVGIG (reference sequence). V was shortened by 0 bases and J by 1 base, with 7 bases between the two germline ends. The CDR3 extends over 13 amino acids. The CDR3 DNA reads TGTGCCTGGAGTGTTGACAGGTCCTACGAGCAGTACTTC. Translated, it gives CAWSVDRSYEQYF.

CDR3 bases: TGTGCCAGCAGTGAACGCACGAAGTCGACAGGGGGCGCGAAAAGGTCCTATAATTCACCCCTCCACTTT. Encoded protein: CASSERTKSTGGAKRSYNSPLHF. This chain links TRBV6-1 with TRBJ1-6; TRBD1 agrees at 10 bases. Per germline, CDR1 MNHNS and CDR2 SASEGT. The CDR3 runs to 23 residues. Trimming took 2 bases from V and 1 from J; bases not matched to a gene: 20.

The genes are TRBV4-3 and TRBJ2-4; TRBD2 aligns across 10 bases. The ends lost 0 bases at V and 3 bases at J; junction bases unmatched: 17. Germline CDR1 is LGHNA and CDR2 is YSLEER. This CDR3 is 21 amino acids long. CDR3 in DNA: TGCGCCAGCAGCCAAGATTCTTCCGGGACTAGCGACGCCATTGGCAAAAACATTCAGTACTTC. This codes for CASSQDSSGTSDAIGKNIQYF.

This chain uses TRBV5-4 with TRBJ1-1, with 9 bases matching TRBD1. CDR1 SGHNT and CDR2 YYREEE come from the germline V gene (reference sequence). This CDR3 region has 16 residues. With V trimmed by 4 bases and J by 0 bases, 7 bases remained unmatched. The CDR3 is CASSHGTGSMNTEAFF. CDR3 in DNA: TGTGCCAGCAGCCACGGGACAGGGAGTATGAACACTGAAGCTTTCTTT.

This clone was picked up a small number of times. A read error is likely, as this CDR3 ends without the conserved phenylalanine or tryptophan. The limits of the CDR3 on the DNA are not certain, so only TCRdb's listed CDR3 is given. The V gene is TRBV5-6, the J gene TRBJ2-3; the table's D call TRBD2 went unverified against the DNA. Germline V gene lookup returns CDR1 SGHDT and CDR2 YYEEEE. The CDR3 extends over 14 residues, inclusive of both ends. The CDR3 sequence is CASSYGLGAGGPIY.

This clone was detected once. The genes are TRBV18 and TRBJ2-3; 8 nucleotides match TRBD1. Germline V gives CDR1 KGHSH, CDR2 LQKENI. Unmatched junction bases numbered 8, after V lost 1 base and J lost 5 bases. The length of the CDR3 is 16 residues. CDR3 amino acids: CASSPRRQGRKDTQYF. Written as DNA, the CDR3 is TGTGCCAGCTCACCACGCCGACAGGGGCGTAAAGATACGCAGTATTTT.

The chain couples TRBV2 to TRBJ2-5; 14 bases are shared with TRBD2. CDR1 and CDR2 from the germline V gene are SNHLY and FYNNEI. The CDR3 contains 15 residues. J gave up 4 bases and V 6 bases, and 4 bases lay outside the gene matches. CDR3 in amino acids: CASRGGLAGAETQYF. In nucleotides, the CDR3 is TGTGCCAGCAGAGGGGGACTAGCGGGGGCAGAGACCCAGTACTTC.

This chain connects TRBV19 to TRBJ1-4, with 7 bases that match TRBD1. Per germline, CDR1 LNHDA and CDR2 SQIVND (reference sequence). This CDR3 has 13 amino acids. The V gene end was trimmed by 10 bases and the J gene end by 8 bases; junction bases not matched to a gene: 10. The CDR3 is CATEGYRGEKLFF. In DNA, the CDR3 is TGTGCCACCGAAGGGTACAGGGGAGAAAAACTGTTTTTT.

The CDR3 nucleotides read TGTGCCAGCAGCCCCCCAGATCTAGCAGATACGCAGTATTTT. Its translation: CASSPPDLADTQYF. The chain uses TRBV5-4 and TRBJ2-3; D gene uncertain. V lost 4 bases and J lost 4, with 13 bases in between. CDR1 and CDR2 (germline): SGHNT, YYREEE (reference sequence). The CDR3 consists of 14 residues. The whole variable domain, filled in from reference TRBV5-4 and TRBJ2-3, reads ETGVTQSPTHLIKTRGQQVTLRCSSQSGHNTVSWYQQALGQGPQFIFQYYREEENGRGNFPPRFSGLQFPNYSSELNVNALELDDSALYLCASSPPDLADTQYFGPGTRLTVL.

V is TRBV2 and J is TRBJ1-3, with D unclear. V dropped 6 bases and J dropped 0 bases, with 9 bases sitting between them. The CDR3 contains 14 residues. Germline loops: CDR1 SNHLY, CDR2 FYNNEI. CDR3 nucleotides: TGTGCCAGCAGGGAGCGGGGCTCTGGAAACACCATATATTTT. This sequence encodes CASRERGSGNTIYF.